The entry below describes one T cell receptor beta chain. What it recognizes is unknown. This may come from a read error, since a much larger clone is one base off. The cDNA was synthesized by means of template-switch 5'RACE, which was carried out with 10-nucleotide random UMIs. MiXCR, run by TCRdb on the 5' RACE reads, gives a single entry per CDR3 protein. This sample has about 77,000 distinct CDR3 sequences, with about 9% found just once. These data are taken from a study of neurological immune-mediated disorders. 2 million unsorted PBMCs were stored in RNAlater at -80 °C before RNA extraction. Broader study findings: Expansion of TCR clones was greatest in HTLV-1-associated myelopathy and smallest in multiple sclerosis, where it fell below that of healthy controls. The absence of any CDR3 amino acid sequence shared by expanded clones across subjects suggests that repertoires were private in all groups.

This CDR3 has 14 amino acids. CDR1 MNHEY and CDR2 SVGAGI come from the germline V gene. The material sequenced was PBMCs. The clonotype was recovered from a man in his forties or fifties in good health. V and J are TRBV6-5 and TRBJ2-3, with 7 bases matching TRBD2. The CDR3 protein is CSSSQGRAPDTQYF. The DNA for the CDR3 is TGTTCCAGCAGTCAAGGGAGGGCCCCAGATACGCAGTATTTT.